This TCR beta chain came from a study of blood T cell repertoires in COVID-19. Study information: Whether acute or convalescent, the COVID-19 samples came from the United States, Italy and Spain. The cDNA or gDNA used as material had been derived from T cells, B-cell-depleted T cells, or PBMCs.

In the original analysis: By means of reference gene primer amplification, nucleated cell counts were estimated. Measured with immunoSEQ multiplex PCR; TCRdb has only the in-frame clones, and not every one. V and J calls and clone size are as listed in that table; D and trimming were resolved from the DNA. The sample contains 110,000 to 150,000 clones, about three quarters of which appear only once. The germline V gene encodes CDR1 MDHEN and CDR2 SYDVKM. V was shortened by 5 bases and J by 6 bases, with 17 bases between the two germline ends. This CDR3 contains 14 residues. The clonotype was recovered from a woman aged 55-70 years with acute or convalescent COVID-19. The specimen was peripheral blood. The gene calls are TRBV28 and TRBJ2-7; D perhaps matches TRBD1 (5 bases). The CDR3 DNA follows: TGTGCCAGCAGTCCTCCAGGGCCAGTTCGCGAGCAGTACTTC. It is translated as CASSPPGPVREQYF. The variable domain in full, with the rest retrieved from reference TRBV28 and TRBJ2-7, is DVKVTQSSRYLVKRTGEKVFLECVQDMDHENMFWYRQDPGLGLRLIYFSYDVKMKEKGDIPEGYSVSREKKERFSLILESASTNQTSMYLCASSPPGPVREQYFGPGTRLTVT.